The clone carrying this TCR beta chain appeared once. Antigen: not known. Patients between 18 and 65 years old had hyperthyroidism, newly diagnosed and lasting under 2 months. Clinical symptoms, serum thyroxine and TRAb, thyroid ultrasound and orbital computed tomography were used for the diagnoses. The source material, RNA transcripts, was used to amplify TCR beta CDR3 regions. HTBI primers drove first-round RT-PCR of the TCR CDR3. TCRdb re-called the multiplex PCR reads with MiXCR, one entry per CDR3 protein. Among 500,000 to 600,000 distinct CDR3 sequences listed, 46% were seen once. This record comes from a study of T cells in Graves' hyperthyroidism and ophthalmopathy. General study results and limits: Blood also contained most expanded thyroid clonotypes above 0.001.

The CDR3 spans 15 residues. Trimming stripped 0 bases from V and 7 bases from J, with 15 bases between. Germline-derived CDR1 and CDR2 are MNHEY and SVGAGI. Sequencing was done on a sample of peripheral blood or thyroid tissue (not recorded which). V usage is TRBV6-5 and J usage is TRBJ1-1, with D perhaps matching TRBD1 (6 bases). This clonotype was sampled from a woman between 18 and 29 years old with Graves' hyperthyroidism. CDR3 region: CASSYSTRGYGEAFF. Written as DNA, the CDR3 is TGTGCCAGCAGTTACTCGACCAGGGGATATGGTGAAGCTTTCTTT.